The TCR beta chain described here comes from a study of control samples from healthy donors and cancer patients. Per germline, CDR1 SQVTM and CDR2 ANQGSEA. This CDR3 comprises 8 residues. Deletions cut 7 bases from V and 6 bases from J, with 3 bases between. Assay: immunoSEQ multiplex PCR; the TCRdb copy retains only in-frame clones and omits some. The data show some 130,000 clones, around 93% seen once. The source is a woman between 50 and 59 years old in good health. The sample taken for sequencing was blood. The rearrangement joins TRBV29-1 to TRBJ1-2; D is unresolved. CDR3 DNA: TGCAGCGCCGATGGCTACACCTTC. This codes for CSADGYTF.